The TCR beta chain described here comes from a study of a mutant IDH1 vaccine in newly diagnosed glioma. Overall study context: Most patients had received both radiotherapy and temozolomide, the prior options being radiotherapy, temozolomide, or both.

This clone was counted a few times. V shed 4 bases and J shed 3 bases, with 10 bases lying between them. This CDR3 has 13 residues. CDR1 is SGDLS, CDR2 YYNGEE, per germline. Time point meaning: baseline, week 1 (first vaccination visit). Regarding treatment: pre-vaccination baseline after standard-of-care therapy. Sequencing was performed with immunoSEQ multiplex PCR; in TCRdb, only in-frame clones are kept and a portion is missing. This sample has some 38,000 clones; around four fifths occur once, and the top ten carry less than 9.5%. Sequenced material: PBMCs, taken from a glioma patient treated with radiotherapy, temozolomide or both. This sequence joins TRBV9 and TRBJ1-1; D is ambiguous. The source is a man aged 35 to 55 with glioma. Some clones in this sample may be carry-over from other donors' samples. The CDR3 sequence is CASSYGVDTEAFF. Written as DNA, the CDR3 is TGTGCCAGCAGCTACGGTGTGGACACTGAAGCTTTCTTT.